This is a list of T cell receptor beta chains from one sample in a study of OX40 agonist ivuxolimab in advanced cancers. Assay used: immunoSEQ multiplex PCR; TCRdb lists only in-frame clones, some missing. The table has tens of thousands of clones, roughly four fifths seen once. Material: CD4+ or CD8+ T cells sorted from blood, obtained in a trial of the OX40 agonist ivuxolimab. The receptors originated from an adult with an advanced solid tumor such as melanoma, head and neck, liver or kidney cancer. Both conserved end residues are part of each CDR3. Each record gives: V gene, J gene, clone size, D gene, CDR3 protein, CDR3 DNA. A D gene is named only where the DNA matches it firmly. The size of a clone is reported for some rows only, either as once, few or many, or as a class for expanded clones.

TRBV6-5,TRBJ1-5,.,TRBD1,CASSQGQGNQPQHF,TGTGCCAGCAGCCAAGGACAGGGCAATCAGCCCCAGCATTTT
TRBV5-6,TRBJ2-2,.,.,CASSRDRTGELFF,TGTGCCAGCAGCCGTGACAGAACCGGGGAGCTGTTTTTT
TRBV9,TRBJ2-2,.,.,CASSLAGTSSGELFF,TGTGCCAGCAGCCTGGCTGGGACAAGCTCCGGGGAGCTGTTTTTT
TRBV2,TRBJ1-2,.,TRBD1,CASSEATGGGGYTF,TGTGCCAGCAGTGAAGCAACAGGGGGGGGTGGCTACACCTTC
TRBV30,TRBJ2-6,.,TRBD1,CAWRTGGSSGANVLTF,TGTGCCTGGAGGACAGGGGGCTCATCTGGGGCCAACGTCCTGACTTTC
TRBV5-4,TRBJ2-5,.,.,CASSLEEGLQETQYF,TGTGCCAGCAGCTTGGAGGAGGGGCTACAAGAGACCCAGTACTTC
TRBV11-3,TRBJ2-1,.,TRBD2,CASSLEGGGVNNEQFF,TGTGCCAGCAGCTTAGAAGGCGGGGGAGTAAACAATGAGCAGTTCTTC
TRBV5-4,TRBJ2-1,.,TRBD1,CASSSGTGFNNEQFF,TGTGCCAGCAGCTCGGGGACAGGGTTCAACAATGAGCAGTTCTTC
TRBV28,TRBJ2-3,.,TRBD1,CASSSGQGREYF,TGTGCCAGCAGTTCAGGACAGGGTAGGGAGTATTTT
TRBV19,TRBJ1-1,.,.,CASTPPSAGMNTEAFF,TGTGCCAGTACCCCCCCGAGTGCAGGGATGAACACTGAAGCTTTCTTT
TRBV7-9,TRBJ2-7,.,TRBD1,CASSPTGQGRSYEQYF,TGTGCCAGCAGCCCCACGGGACAGGGTCGCTCCTACGAGCAGTACTTC
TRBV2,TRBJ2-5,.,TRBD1,CASSSTGDWETQYF,TGTGCCAGCAGCTCGACAGGGGATTGGGAGACCCAGTACTTC
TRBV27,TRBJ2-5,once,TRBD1,CASSLYGTGVQETQYF,TGTGCCAGCAGTTTATACGGGACAGGGGTTCAAGAGACCCAGTACTTC
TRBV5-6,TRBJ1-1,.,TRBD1,CASSIPTGTYTEAFF,TGTGCCAGCAGCATACCGACAGGGACGTACACTGAAGCTTTCTTT
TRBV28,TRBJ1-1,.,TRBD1,CASKNRDRNTEAFF,TGTGCCAGCAAGAACCGGGACAGGAACACTGAAGCTTTCTTT
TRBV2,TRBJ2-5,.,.,CASRLGAEGETQYF,TGTGCCAGCAGACTCGGGGCCGAGGGAGAGACCCAGTACTTC
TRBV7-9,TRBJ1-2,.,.,CASSSLRTRNGSNYGYTF,TGTGCCAGCAGTTCCCTCCGGACACGGAACGGCTCTAACTATGGCTACACCTTC
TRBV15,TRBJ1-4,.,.,CATSMGNEKLFF,TGTGCCACCAGCATGGGGAATGAAAAACTGTTTTTT
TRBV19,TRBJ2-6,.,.,CASSSPRQISGANVLTF,TGTGCCAGTAGTTCCCCCAGACAGATCTCTGGGGCCAACGTCCTGACTTTC
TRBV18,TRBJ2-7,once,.,CASSPRAPKGGWSEQYF,TGTGCCAGCTCACCACGAGCCCCGAAGGGGGGCTGGAGCGAGCAGTACTTC
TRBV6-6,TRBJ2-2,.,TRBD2,CAITGRETGELFF,TGTGCCATCACGGGGAGGGAGACCGGGGAGCTGTTTTTT
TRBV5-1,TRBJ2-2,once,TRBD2,CASRFGWREGLSGELFF,TGCGCCAGCAGATTTGGATGGCGGGAGGGTCTGTCCGGGGAGCTGTTTTTT
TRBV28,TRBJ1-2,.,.,CASSSGRVRAGSYGYTF,TGTGCCAGCAGTTCGGGACGGGTTAGGGCTGGGAGCTATGGCTACACCTTC
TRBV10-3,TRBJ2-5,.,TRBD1,CAISLQGEGETQYF,TGTGCCATCTCCTTACAGGGGGAAGGAGAGACCCAGTACTTC
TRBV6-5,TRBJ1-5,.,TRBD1,CASSRQGAGQPQHF,TGTGCCAGCAGCAGACAGGGGGCTGGACAGCCCCAGCATTTT
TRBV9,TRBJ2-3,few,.,CASSVAGLDTQYF,TGTGCCAGCAGCGTAGCGGGGTTAGATACGCAGTATTTT
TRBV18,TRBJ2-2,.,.,CASSPSGATNTGELFF,TGTGCCAGCTCACCATCGGGGGCAACGAACACCGGGGAGCTGTTTTTT
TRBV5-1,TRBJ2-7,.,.,CASSLTDYEQYF,TGCGCCAGCAGCTTGACGGACTACGAGCAGTACTTC
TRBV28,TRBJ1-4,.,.,CASSLPRSETNEKLFF,TGTGCCAGCAGTTTACCCCGATCGGAGACTAATGAAAAACTGTTTTTT
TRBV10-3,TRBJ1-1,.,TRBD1,CAISESRDSGTEAFF,TGTGCCATCAGTGAGTCCCGGGACAGTGGAACTGAAGCTTTCTTT
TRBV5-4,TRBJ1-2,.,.,CASSLAGDPGNYGYTF,TGTGCCAGCAGTCTGGCAGGGGACCCGGGGAACTATGGCTACACCTTC
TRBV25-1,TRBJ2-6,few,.,CASCPPGANVLTF,TGTGCCAGCTGTCCCCCTGGGGCCAACGTCCTGACTTTC
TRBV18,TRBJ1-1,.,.,CASSPLTGEAFF,TGTGCCAGCTCACCACTGACAGGCGAAGCTTTCTTT
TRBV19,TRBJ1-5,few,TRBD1,CASSTKDRGSNQPQHF,TGTGCCAGTAGTACCAAAGACAGGGGAAGCAATCAGCCCCAGCATTTT
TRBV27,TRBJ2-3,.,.,CASSLPGGMSTDTQYF,TGTGCCAGCAGTTTACCTGGGGGAATGAGCACAGATACGCAGTATTTT
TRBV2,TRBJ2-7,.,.,CASSRDGDYEQYF,TGTGCCAGCAGTAGGGACGGGGACTACGAGCAGTACTTC
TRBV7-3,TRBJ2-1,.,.,CASSLRGDEQFF,TGTGCCAGCAGCTTGAGGGGCGATGAGCAGTTCTTC
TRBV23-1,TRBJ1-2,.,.,CASIPYRESFYGYTF,TGCGCCAGCATCCCATACAGGGAATCCTTCTATGGCTACACCTTC
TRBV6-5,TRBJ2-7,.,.,CASSYVRETEQYF,TGTGCCAGCAGTTACGTTCGCGAAACCGAGCAGTACTTC
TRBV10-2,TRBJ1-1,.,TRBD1,CASWDSRDTEAFF,TGCGCCAGCTGGGACAGTCGGGACACTGAAGCTTTCTTT
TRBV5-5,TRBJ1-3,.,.,CASSLGGAGNTIYF,TGTGCCAGCAGCTTGGGAGGGGCCGGAAACACCATATATTTT
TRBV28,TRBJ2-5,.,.,CASSPGGAEMQETQYF,TGTGCCAGCAGCCCCGGGGGAGCGGAGATGCAAGAGACCCAGTACTTC
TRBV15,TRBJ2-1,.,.,CATSRDRVGRLLPFF,TGTGCCACCAGCAGAGATCGGGTAGGCAGACTCCTCCCGTTCTTC
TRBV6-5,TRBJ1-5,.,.,CASSYGSNQPQHF,TGTGCCAGCAGTTACGGTAGCAATCAGCCCCAGCATTTT
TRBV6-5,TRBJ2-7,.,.,CASSEVQGHEQYF,TGTGCCAGCAGTGAAGTGCAGGGCCACGAGCAGTACTTC
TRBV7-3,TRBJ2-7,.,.,CASSFGDFRSEQYF,TGTGCCAGCAGCTTCGGAGATTTCCGTTCTGAGCAGTACTTC